Listed below are T cell receptor beta chains from one sample, sequenced in a study of technical replicates of blood from four donors. This table comes from immunoSEQ multiplex PCR, and its TCRdb copy is limited to in-frame clones, with some not included. The sample records tens of thousands of clones, nearly 98% being singletons. Sequencing was performed on T cells isolated from PBMCs. The receptors stem from a human donor in good health. Each CDR3 is given with its conserved first and last residue. D genes are given only for firm matches. For some rows the clone size is stated as once, few or many, or as a class when expanded; others skip it.

V gene,J gene,D gene,clone size,CDR3 length,CDR3 protein,CDR3 DNA
TRBV7-9,TRBJ2-3,-,-,13,CASSPHGADTQYF,TGTGCCAGCAGCCCGCACGGTGCGGATACGCAGTATTTT
TRBV5-1,TRBJ2-3,-,-,13,CASRAGATDTQYF,TGCGCCAGCAGGGCTGGGGCCACAGATACGCAGTATTTT
TRBV4-2,TRBJ1-6,-,-,17,CASSQVGRTSYNSPLHF,TGTGCCAGCAGCCAAGTTGGGCGAACCTCCTATAATTCACCCCTCCACTTT
TRBV7-9,TRBJ1-2,-,-,16,CASSLALSRGAYGYTF,TGTGCCAGCAGCTTAGCTTTATCCAGGGGTGCCTATGGCTACACCTTC
TRBV7-9,TRBJ1-5,TRBD1,once,16,CASSSSTGMSNQPQHF,TGTGCCAGCAGCTCGTCGACAGGGATGAGCAATCAGCCCCAGCATTTT
TRBV18,TRBJ2-3,-,-,16,CASSPPHRRHTDTQYF,TGTGCCAGCTCACCACCGCACAGGAGACACACAGATACGCAGTATTTT
TRBV29-1,TRBJ2-7,TRBD2,-,13,CSVSGLAGYEQYF,TGCAGCGTCTCCGGACTAGCGGGCTACGAGCAGTACTTC
TRBV6-1,TRBJ1-1,-,-,13,CASTLHGRTEAFF,TGTGCCAGCACCTTACATGGGAGGACTGAAGCTTTCTTT
TRBV11-1,TRBJ1-6,TRBD1,-,16,CASSSRTGSLDSPLHF,TGTGCCAGCAGCTCCCGGACAGGGAGCTTAGATTCACCCCTCCACTTT
TRBV6-1,TRBJ1-1,-,-,14,CASSELYMDTEAFF,TGTGCCAGCAGTGAATTATACATGGACACTGAAGCTTTCTTT
TRBV9,TRBJ1-2,TRBD1,-,15,CASSVAGQGNYGYTF,TGTGCCAGCAGCGTAGCGGGACAGGGAAACTATGGCTACACCTTC
TRBV5-4,TRBJ2-1,TRBD2,-,17,CASSLEPSGRFSNEQFF,TGTGCCAGCAGCTTGGAACCTAGCGGGAGGTTTTCTAATGAGCAGTTCTTC
TRBV5-1,TRBJ1-1,-,-,11,CASISNTEAFF,TGCGCCAGTATATCGAACACTGAAGCTTTCTTT
TRBV30,TRBJ1-6,-,-,15,CAWRRAEAYNSPLHF,TGTGCCTGGAGGAGGGCGGAGGCCTATAATTCACCCCTCCACTTT
TRBV5-1,TRBJ1-1,-,-,13,CASSLTGRTEAFF,TGCGCCAGCAGCTTGACAGGGAGAACTGAAGCTTTCTTT